Below, one T cell receptor beta chain is given with its context. What it binds is unknown. V lost 4 bases and J 8 bases, leaving 8 bases between the germline ends. CDR3 length: 11 residues. Germline values: CDR1 SNHLY, CDR2 FYNNEI. Stated treatment: approximately 11-day PBMC culture with coronavirus spike peptide pools or control peptides (ViraFEST assay). According to the study, CD4+ T cells from the unexposed donor were gathered ahead of the COVID-19 pandemic (2011-2018). Scientists ran DNA taken from cultured CD4+ T cells through the Oncomine TCR Beta short-read assay for sequencing. Genomic DNA was isolated from cultured CD4+ T cells. TCRdb reanalysed the PCR reads using MiXCR and keeps one entry per CDR3 protein. The top ten hold over 25% of the sample, which has almost 6,000 distinct CDR3 sequences, roughly 36% seen once. The sample originates from a study of vaccination and CD4 T cells after COVID-19. Study at large: Cellular stimulation was performed using overlapping spike peptides derived from SARS-CoV-2, HCoV-NL63, HCoV-OC43 and HCoV-229E. Control cultures used a CEFX viral epitope pool, an HIV-1 Nef peptide pool, or no peptide.

This rearrangement joins TRBV2 to TRBJ1-1, with D hard to call. Material: CD4+ T cells from blood, cultured in vitro. This sequence originates from a human donor in good health. The CDR3 sequence: CASSALWEAFF. The CDR3 bases are TGTGCCAGCAGTGCCCTTTGGGAAGCTTTCTTT. Based on the CDR3 plus reference TRBV2 and TRBJ1-1, the full variable domain is EPEVTQTPSHQVTQMGQEVILRCVPISNHLYFYWYRQILGQKVEFLVSFYNNEISEKSEIFDDQFSVERPDGSNFTLKIRSTKLEDSAMYFCASSALWEAFFGQGTRLTVV.